This passage covers 23 T cell receptor beta chains from one sample sequenced in a study of blood T cell repertoires in COVID-19. Using immunoSEQ multiplex PCR, the repertoire was profiled, and TCRdb retains in-frame clones only, with some absent. The table includes 150,000 to 200,000 clones, more than 80% detected once. Input material: PBMCs or T cells enriched from blood (not recorded which). These receptors all come from a man aged 40-55 years who had recovered from COVID-19.

The chain carries TRBV4-1 and TRBJ2-1, with D maybe TRBD2 (6 bases). V lost 5 bases and J lost 2, with 13 bases in between. CDR3 size: 15 residues. The germline V gene has CDR1 MGHRA and CDR2 YSYEKL. This CDR3 is CASSGGAGPYNEQFF. The CDR3 bases are TGCGCCAGCAGCGGCGGAGCGGGCCCCTACAATGAGCAGTTCTTC.

V gene TRBV3-1 (or the pseudogene TRBV3-2) combines with J gene TRBJ1-1; 7 bases are shared with TRBD1. Germline lookup yields CDR1 LGHDT and CDR2 YNNKEL (reference sequence). V shed 3 bases, J shed 7 bases, and the junction held 8 bases outside the gene matches. The CDR3 is made up of 14 amino acids. The CDR3 loop reads CASSQGTARVEAFF. CDR3 nucleotides: TGTGCCAGCAGCCAGGGGACAGCACGGGTTGAAGCTTTCTTT.

The V call is TRBV28, the J call TRBJ1-5, with D hard to call. CDR1 is MDHEN and CDR2 is SYDVKM in the germline V gene. Trimming took 5 bases from V and 3 from J, leaving 11 bases between them. This CDR3 has 14 amino acids. The chain's CDR3 is CASSPRQLNQPQHF. The DNA of the CDR3 is TGTGCCAGCAGTCCCAGGCAACTCAATCAGCCCCAGCATTTT.

The CDR3 nucleotides are TGTGCCAGCAGCCCCCGGGCTAGCGTGTACAATGAGCAGTTCTTC. Translation: CASSPRASVYNEQFF. This chain links TRBV5-6 with TRBJ2-1; D perhaps matches TRBD2 (6 bases). CDR1 and CDR2 (germline): SGHDT, YYEEEE. Deletions cut 4 bases from V and 4 bases from J, with 15 bases between. This CDR3 is 15 amino acids long.

This clone was recorded many times. The chain couples TRBV30 to TRBJ2-1, with D possibly TRBD1 on 5 matching bases. CDR1 is GTSNPN and CDR2 is SVGIG in the germline V gene (reference sequence). Trimming pared 0 bases from V and 5 bases from J, leaving 17 bases between. The CDR3 totals 16 residues. The CDR3 DNA reads as TGTGCCTGGAGTGTAAGGGTCAGGGATCGGCACAATGAGCAGTTCTTC. It is translated as CAWSVRVRDRHNEQFF.

The V call is TRBV11-2, the J call TRBJ2-5; D is unclear. The CDR3 runs to 13 residues. Germline values: CDR1 SGHAT, CDR2 FQNNGV. V was shortened by 5 bases and J by 4 bases, with 11 bases between the two germline ends. In DNA, the CDR3 is TGTGCCAGCAGCCCCTCGGGTCCAGAGACCCAGTACTTC. It is translated as CASSPSGPETQYF.

This rearrangement joins TRBV5-1 to TRBJ2-2; 9 bases are a match to TRBD1. This CDR3 comprises 17 residues. In germline, CDR1 is SGHRS, CDR2 YFSETQ. V lost 3 bases to trimming and J lost 6 bases; unmatched junction nucleotides: 12. CDR3 protein: CASSSKRTGAMAGELFF. CDR3 nucleotides: TGCGCCAGCAGCTCCAAACGGACAGGGGCTATGGCCGGGGAGCTGTTTTTT.

V gene TRBV30 combines with J gene TRBJ2-7; weak D call: TRBD1 (5 bases). Germline V gene data show CDR1 as GTSNPN and CDR2 as SVGIG (reference sequence). This CDR3 has 13 amino acids. V lost 3 bases and J 2 bases, leaving 11 bases between the germline ends. CDR3 bases: TGTGCCTGGAGAGCAGGGTTTCCCTACGAGCAGTACTTC. Translated: CAWRAGFPYEQYF.

The chain carries TRBV5-1 and TRBJ2-3, with D maybe TRBD1 (5 bases). This CDR3 is built from 15 residues. The V gene lost 5 bases and the J gene lost 0 bases, with 13 bases spanning the gap. Germline values: CDR1 SGHRS, CDR2 YFSETQ. The CDR3 DNA follows: TGCGCCAGCAGTTTTCAGGGTTCTAGCACAGATACGCAGTATTTT. Residues: CASSFQGSSTDTQYF.

This clone was seen a handful of times. The chain carries TRBV7-6 and TRBJ2-3; 9 bases match TRBD2. Germline lookup yields CDR1 SGHVS and CDR2 FNYEAQ. This CDR3 comprises 15 residues. V lost 5 bases and J lost 1; bases outside the gene matches: 4. In DNA form, the CDR3 reads TGTGCCAGCAGCCCTGTAGCGGGGGGCACAGATACGCAGTATTTT. The encoded protein is CASSPVAGGTDTQYF.

This clone has more than one count but fewer than ten. The chain combines TRBV29-1 with TRBJ1-2; D is uncertain. The CDR3 runs 14 residues. In germline, CDR1 is SQVTM, CDR2 ANQGSEA. Trimming removed 7 bases from V and 0 bases from J, with 15 bases in between. CDR3 coding DNA: TGCAGCGCCCGAGGGCCTACTACTAACTATGGCTACACCTTC. This gives the protein CSARGPTTNYGYTF.

The V gene is TRBV9, the J gene TRBJ1-5, with D possibly matching TRBD1 (6 bases). Trimming removed 3 bases from V and 6 bases from J, with 16 bases in between. CDR1 SGDLS and CDR2 YYNGEE come from the germline V gene. The CDR3 contains 15 residues. CDR3 DNA sequence: TGTGCCAGCAGCGCCTTGGGGACAACGGGTCAGCCCCAGCATTTT. It specifies CASSALGTTGQPQHF.

This sequence joins TRBV30 and TRBJ1-6; D ambiguous. The ends were cut back, 3 bases at V and 1 base at J, with 13 bases in the middle. CDR1 GTSNPN and CDR2 SVGIG come from the germline V gene (reference sequence). The CDR3 is 16 amino acids. As DNA, the CDR3 is TGTGCCTGGAGCCGTGAGGGTGCGTCCTATAATTCACCCCTCCACTTT. Translated: CAWSREGASYNSPLHF.

V is TRBV30 and J is TRBJ2-2; 7 nucleotides line up with TRBD1. Germline CDR1 GTSNPN, CDR2 SVGIG (reference sequence). The ends lost 3 bases at V and 1 base at J; junction bases unmatched: 2. The CDR3 runs to 14 residues. The DNA for the CDR3 is TGTGCCTGGAGCACAGGGGTGAACACCGGGGAGCTGTTTTTT. This sequence encodes CAWSTGVNTGELFF.

The chain couples TRBV5-1 to TRBJ2-3, with D possibly matching TRBD2 (7 bases). V was clipped by 3 bases and J by 6 bases, with 17 bases between them. CDR3 size: 15 residues. Per germline, CDR1 SGHRS and CDR2 YFSETQ. The CDR3 nucleotides read TGCGCCAGCAGCTGGGGGCAGGGAGGGCCGGATACGCAGTATTTT. Protein: CASSWGQGGPDTQYF.

V gene TRBV29-1 combines with J gene TRBJ2-1; the match to TRBD1 covers 9 bases. CDR1 and CDR2 (germline): SQVTM, ANQGSEA. The trim removed 4 bases at V and 9 bases at J, leaving 4 bases unmatched. There are 12 residues in the CDR3. The CDR3 sequence is CSVGPGQGEQFF. In DNA, the CDR3 is TGCAGCGTTGGACCGGGACAGGGTGAGCAGTTCTTC.

CDR3 bases: TGTGCCACCAAACGGACGGCCACGGAGGATTCACCCCTCCACTTT. Translated, it gives CATKRTATEDSPLHF. The V call is TRBV7-9, the J call TRBJ1-6; no clear D gene. The CDR3 contains 15 residues. Germline CDR1 and CDR2: SEHNR and FQNEAQ (reference sequence). The V and J ends lost 10 bases and 8 bases respectively, with 21 bases between them.

The chain carries TRBV30 and TRBJ1-4, with TRBD1 matching over 8 bases. The CDR3 extends over 13 amino acids. V lost 1 base and J lost 11; bases outside the gene matches: 6. CDR1 and CDR2 from the germline V gene are GTSNPN and SVGIG (reference sequence). The CDR3 coding sequence is TGTGCCTGGAGTGGGGCAGGGGGCAATAAACTGTTTTTT. Amino acids: CAWSGAGGNKLFF.

This clone was counted only a few times. This sequence joins TRBV15 and TRBJ2-1; 9 bases map to TRBD1. The CDR3 spans 15 residues. V was pared by 3 bases and J by 5 bases, with 5 bases of the junction left unmatched. CDR1 is LNHNV, CDR2 YYDKDF, per germline (reference sequence). In DNA form, the CDR3 reads TGTGCCACCAGCAGCTCGACAGGGGGGCACAATGAGCAGTTCTTC. Protein: CATSSSTGGHNEQFF. The complete variable domain, with remaining parts taken from reference TRBV15 and TRBJ2-1, reads DAMVIQNPRYQVTQFGKPVTLSCSQTLNHNVMYWYQQKSSQAPKLLFHYYDKDFNNEADTPDNFQSRRPNTSFCFLDIRSPGLGDTAMYLCATSSSTGGHNEQFFGPGTRLTVL.

On this clone: Germline and junction disagree at one end, which may indicate a read error. The chain carries TRBV19 and TRBJ1-1, with D unclear. The V gene's germline CDR1 is LNHDA and CDR2 SQIVND (reference sequence). The CDR3 extends over 15 amino acids. CDR3 in DNA: TGTGCCACTAGTAGTGGATGGGGAGTGGACACTGAAGCTTTCTTT. This gives the protein CATSSGWGVDTEAFF.

J is TRBJ2-5 and V is TRBV20-1, with 8 positions matching TRBD2. Germline-derived CDR1 and CDR2 are DFQATT and SNEGSKA (reference sequence). The CDR3 loop spans 13 amino acids. Trimming removed 3 bases from V and 5 bases from J; junction bases left unmatched: 5. As DNA, the CDR3 is TGCAGTGCTAGTCCGGGGGGGCCGGAGACCCAGTACTTC. It codes for CSASPGGPETQYF.

The CDR3 reads CASKGLAGETQYF. The CDR3 coding sequence is TGTGCCAGCAAGGGACTAGCTGGAGAGACCCAGTACTTC. The chain combines TRBV25-1 with TRBJ2-5; the match to TRBD2 covers 9 bases. This CDR3 is built from 13 residues. Per the germline V gene, CDR1 is MGHDK and CDR2 is SYGVNS. The V gene end was trimmed by 7 bases and the J gene end by 4 bases; junction bases not matched to a gene: 4.

The chain has TRBV5-1 and TRBJ1-1, with D uncertain. Germline V lookup: CDR1 SGHRS, CDR2 YFSETQ. CDR3 length: 13 residues. The V gene lost 4 bases and the J gene lost 7 bases, with 14 bases spanning the gap. The CDR3 DNA follows: TGCGCCAGCAGCCGGACGGGAAGAGGTGAAGCTTTCTTT. Translated, it gives CASSRTGRGEAFF.